The 2 T cell receptor beta chains presented below share a single source sample, sequenced in a study of cytotoxic CD8 clonotypes in ibrutinib-treated CLL. Assay used: immunoSEQ multiplex PCR; TCRdb lists only in-frame clones, some missing. Counted here are 130,000 or so clones, approximately 75% occurring once; the ten biggest clones make up less than 30%. This specimen consisted of PBMCs, obtained after 12 months of ibrutinib treatment. All receptors derive from a human donor with chronic lymphocytic leukemia.

The chain couples TRBV10-2 to TRBJ1-6; maybe TRBD1 (6 bases). The CDR3 is 16 residues long. Per germline, CDR1 WSHSY and CDR2 SAAADI. The V end lost 2 bases, the J end lost 4 bases, and 12 bases lay between the germline ends. CDR3 loop: CASSEPGHQYNSPLHF. Written as DNA, the CDR3 is TGCGCCAGCAGTGAGCCGGGACACCAATATAATTCACCCCTCCACTTT.

The chain uses TRBV29-1 and TRBJ2-7, with TRBD1 identical over 10 bases. Germline CDR1 reads SQVTM; CDR2 reads ANQGSEA. The CDR3 spans 13 residues. After removal of 4 bases from V and 6 bases from J, the junction contained 6 bases not matched to a gene. The CDR3 DNA follows: TGCAGCGTTGCAGCGACAGGGGGCGGCGAGCAGTACTTC. Amino acid sequence: CSVAATGGGEQYF.